These 23 T cell receptor beta chains share one sample of origin, sequenced in a study of control samples from healthy donors and cancer patients. Repertoires were generated with immunoSEQ multiplex PCR, while TCRdb's copy carries only in-frame clones and drops some. The table records about 120,000 clones, approximately 88% of them present only once. Sequenced material: blood. Receptors originate from a man aged 40-50 years in good health.

The chain links TRBV30 to TRBJ1-5, with a possible D match to TRBD1 (5 bases). Trimming pared 4 bases from V and 2 bases from J, leaving 9 bases between. Germline lookup yields CDR1 GTSNPN and CDR2 SVGIG (reference sequence). This CDR3 region has 13 residues. Written as DNA, the CDR3 is TGTGCCTGGAATCTAGGGGGCAATCAGCCCCAGCATTTT. Protein sequence: CAWNLGGNQPQHF.

V is TRBV6-5 and J is TRBJ2-7, with 7 bases that match TRBD1. Germline CDR1 and CDR2: MNHEY and SVGAGI. The CDR3 has 13 residues. The junction had 6 bases not matched to a gene; V was cut back by 5 bases and J by 5 bases. The CDR3 DNA follows: TGTGCCAGCAGTCCGAGACAGGGACACGAGCAGTACTTC. Its translation is CASSPRQGHEQYF.

The gene calls are TRBV5-1 and TRBJ1-2, with 8 bases matching TRBD1. From germline, CDR1 is SGHRS and CDR2 YFSETQ. This CDR3 is built from 14 residues. The trim removed 4 bases at V and 5 bases at J, leaving 7 bases unmatched. The CDR3 bases are TGCGCCAGCAGCCGACAGGGGAGTCAATATGGCTACACCTTC. Its translation: CASSRQGSQYGYTF.

The gene calls are TRBV10-2 and TRBJ1-5; 11 nucleotides agree with TRBD1. The CDR3 is made up of 16 amino acids. Trimming took 0 bases from V and 4 from J; bases not matched to a gene: 2. Germline CDR1 is WSHSY and CDR2 is SAAADI. Here the CDR3 DNA reads TGCGCCAGCAGTGAGTCGGACAGGGGGCCAAATCAGCCCCAGCATTTT. It translates to CASSESDRGPNQPQHF.

The chain recombines TRBV18 with TRBJ1-1; 7 nucleotides line up with TRBD1. This CDR3 is built from 16 residues. Germline V CDR1 and CDR2: KGHSH, LQKENI. The ends lost 6 bases at V and 2 bases at J; junction bases unmatched: 12. Here the CDR3 DNA reads TGTGCCAGCTCCCCCCTACAGGGGACTCAAAACACTGAAGCTTTCTTT. Translating gives CASSPLQGTQNTEAFF.

The chain links TRBV5-5 to TRBJ2-3; possible D gene TRBD2, 6 bases. Trimming took 4 bases from V and 1 from J, leaving 13 bases between them. The CDR3 has 15 amino acids. CDR1 is SGHKS, CDR2 YYEKEE, per germline (reference sequence). This CDR3 reads CASSVAGHRTDTQYF. CDR3 sequence (DNA): TGTGCCAGCAGCGTGGCGGGGCACCGCACAGATACGCAGTATTTT.

V usage is TRBV6-5 and J usage is TRBJ2-1, with D hard to call. V was trimmed by 6 bases and J by 8 bases, leaving 8 bases between them. Looked up from germline, CDR1 is MNHEY and CDR2 is SVGAGI. CDR3 size: 11 residues. The CDR3 DNA is TGTGCCAGCAGCCGCGCGGATGAGCAGTTCTTC. Residues: CASSRADEQFF.

The rearrangement uses TRBV7-3 and TRBJ1-2, with D uncertain. V lost 3 bases and J 8 bases, leaving 13 bases between the germline ends. CDR1 is SGHTA and CDR2 is FQGTGA in the germline V gene. This CDR3 has 13 residues. CDR3 bases: TGTGCCAGCAGCTTTGGGAGGGCGCAGGGCTACACCTTC. Translating it yields CASSFGRAQGYTF.

The chain recombines TRBV5-8 with TRBJ2-4; 7 bases line up with TRBD1. There are 15 residues in the CDR3. The trim removed 5 bases at V and 3 bases at J, leaving 8 bases unmatched. CDR1 is SGHTS and CDR2 is YDEGEE in the germline V gene. The CDR3 region is CASRTPGQFKNIQYF. As DNA, the CDR3 is TGTGCCAGCAGAACCCCGGGACAGTTCAAAAACATTCAGTACTTC.

This clone came up once. This sequence joins TRBV5-6 and TRBJ1-2; 8 positions agree with TRBD1. Germline lookup yields CDR1 SGHDT and CDR2 YYEEEE. After removal of 4 bases from V and 0 bases from J, the junction contained 11 bases not matched to a gene. This CDR3 is built from 17 residues. DNA for the CDR3: TGTGCCAGCAGCGCCGTCGGCGGGACAGGAGCTAACTATGGCTACACCTTC. It specifies CASSAVGGTGANYGYTF.

This rearrangement joins TRBV30 to TRBJ1-1; D perhaps matches TRBD1 (6 bases). With 5 bases removed from V and 1 base from J, the gap between germline ends came to 11 bases. The CDR3 runs 13 residues. The germline CDR1 and CDR2 sequences are GTSNPN and SVGIG (reference sequence). CDR3 protein: CAWDSGANTEAFF. CDR3 DNA sequence: TGTGCCTGGGACTCGGGGGCGAACACTGAAGCTTTCTTT.

This chain joins TRBV5-1 and TRBJ2-5; no clear D gene. V lost 4 bases to trimming and J lost 2 bases, with 6 bases between them. Germline V gene data show CDR1 as SGHRS and CDR2 as YFSETQ. The CDR3 has 12 residues. The CDR3 DNA is TGCGCCAGCAGCCGGGCTCAAGAGACCCAGTACTTC. It encodes CASSRAQETQYF. Using reference TRBV5-1 and TRBJ2-5 for the parts outside the CDR3, the full variable domain is KAGVTQTPRYLIKTRGQQVTLSCSPISGHRSVSWYQQTPGQGLQFLFEYFSETQRNKGNFPGRFSGRQFSNSRSEMNVSTLELGDSALYLCASSRAQETQYFGPGTRLLVL.

This clone was counted a few times. For the CDR3, the DNA is TGTGCCAGCAGCTTAGTGCGGGGGCCATCCTATGGCTACACCTTC. Translation: CASSLVRGPSYGYTF. The V gene is TRBV7-9, the J gene TRBJ1-2, with D perhaps TRBD1 (6 bases). Germline V gene lookup returns CDR1 SEHNR and CDR2 FQNEAQ (reference sequence). The V end lost 1 base, the J end lost 4 bases, and 13 bases lay between the germline ends. This CDR3 is 15 amino acids long.

This chain joins TRBV6-9 and TRBJ2-2; D possibly corresponds to TRBD2 (6 bases). The CDR3 contains 17 residues. V gave up 4 bases and J gave up 6 bases, with 21 bases separating them. Germline V gene sequence: CDR1 MNHGY, CDR2 SVAAGI. CDR3 in amino acids: CASSSWRDARTPGELFF. The CDR3 coding sequence is TGTGCCAGCAGTTCTTGGCGGGACGCCCGAACGCCCGGGGAGCTGTTTTTT.

The V gene is TRBV19, the J gene TRBJ2-7; D remains ambiguous. Trimming removed 2 bases at V and 3 bases at J, with 11 bases between. The CDR3 totals 14 residues. CDR1 and CDR2 from the germline V gene are LNHDA and SQIVND (reference sequence). CDR3 loop: CASSISGVGYEQYF. The CDR3 DNA sequence: TGTGCCAGTAGTATATCTGGGGTTGGCTACGAGCAGTACTTC.

J is TRBJ1-1 and V is TRBV7-8; D call uncertain. The CDR3 has 12 residues. Germline lookup yields CDR1 SGHVS and CDR2 FQNEAQ. Between the trimmed V and J ends, which lost 5 bases and 2 bases, there was a span of 6 bases. The CDR3 reads CASSPLNTEAFF. For the CDR3, the DNA is TGTGCCAGCAGCCCTTTAAACACTGAAGCTTTCTTT. The whole variable domain, remainder taken from reference TRBV7-8 and TRBJ1-1, is GAGVSQSPRYKVAKRGQDVALRCDPISGHVSLFWYQQALGQGPEFLTYFQNEAQLDKSGLPSDRFFAERPEGSVSTLKIQRTQQEDSAVYLCASSPLNTEAFFGQGTRLTVV.

The V call is TRBV29-1, the J call TRBJ2-3; 7 positions agree with TRBD2. The CDR3 contains 13 residues. V was pared by 8 bases and J by 2 bases, with 7 bases of the junction left unmatched. CDR1 and CDR2 from the germline V gene are SQVTM and ANQGSEA. The CDR3 sequence: CSLGRDPTDTQYF. The CDR3, as DNA: TGCAGCCTTGGGAGGGACCCCACAGATACGCAGTATTTT.

V is TRBV7-2 and J is TRBJ2-5; 9 bases fit TRBD2. The junction had 8 bases not matched to a gene; V was cut back by 4 bases and J by 2 bases. CDR1 and CDR2 from the germline V gene are SGHTA and FQGNSA. This CDR3 comprises 16 residues. CDR3 sequence (DNA): TGTGCCAGCAGCTACGGGCTAGCGGGGACACAAGAGACCCAGTACTTC. Protein: CASSYGLAGTQETQYF. Variable domain in full (rest from reference TRBV7-2 and TRBJ2-5): GAGVSQSPSNKVTEKGKDVELRCDPISGHTALYWYRQSLGQGLEFLIYFQGNSAPDKSGLPSDRFSAERTGGSVSTLTIQRTQQEDSAVYLCASSYGLAGTQETQYFGPGTRLLVL.

The rearrangement links TRBV21-1 to TRBJ2-2; the table's D call, TRBD1, was not checked against the DNA. TRBV21-1 is annotated as a pseudogene. The length of the CDR3 is 18 residues. The CDR3 reads CASRSEKNREYYTGELFF. The CDR3, as DNA: TGTGCCAGCAGAAGTGAAAAAAACAGGGAGTACTACACCGGGGAGCTGTTTTTT.

The J gene is TRBJ1-1, the V gene TRBV14, with 7 bases that match TRBD1. Germline-derived CDR1 and CDR2 are SGHDN and FVKESK. V was pared by 4 bases and J by 4 bases, with 6 bases of the junction left unmatched. The CDR3 is made up of 14 amino acids. The CDR3 sequence: CASSPPGQATEAFF. The CDR3 coding sequence is TGTGCCAGCAGCCCCCCCGGACAGGCCACTGAAGCTTTCTTT.

The V and J genes are TRBV4-2 and TRBJ2-3; possibly TRBD2 for D (6 bases). The CDR3 runs 14 residues. The germline V and J ends were trimmed by 3 bases and 2 bases, with 9 bases remaining between them. CDR1 is LGHNA and CDR2 is YNFKEQ in the germline V gene. CDR3 amino acids: CASSQAGPTDTQYF. The CDR3 region has the DNA TGTGCCAGCAGCCAGGCGGGGCCCACAGATACGCAGTATTTT.

This sequence joins TRBV6-5 and TRBJ1-1, with TRBD1 matching 7 bases. Germline CDR1 is MNHEY and CDR2 is SVGAGI. This CDR3 has 14 amino acids. V shed 2 bases and J 0 bases; nucleotides not matched to a gene: 0. The CDR3 reads CASSYDRVNTEAFF. The CDR3 coding sequence is TGTGCCAGCAGTTACGACAGGGTGAACACTGAAGCTTTCTTT.

J is TRBJ1-3 and V is TRBV2; D remains ambiguous. This CDR3 has 17 residues. V was pared by 0 bases and J by 4 bases, with 16 bases between. Per the germline V gene, CDR1 is SNHLY and CDR2 is FYNNEI. CDR3 amino acids: CASSEADYGLFGNTIYF. For the CDR3, the DNA is TGTGCCAGCAGTGAAGCCGATTACGGTTTGTTCGGAAACACCATATATTTT. The full variable domain, its missing parts supplied by reference TRBV2 and TRBJ1-3, is EPEVTQTPSHQVTQMGQEVILRCVPISNHLYFYWYRQILGQKVEFLVSFYNNEISEKSEIFDDQFSVERPDGSNFTLKIRSTKLEDSAMYFCASSEADYGLFGNTIYFGEGSWLTVV.